What follows describes a single TCR beta chain. Only in-frame clones appear in the TCRdb table, and some are missing; sequencing was by immunoSEQ multiplex PCR. Among around 42,000 clones listed, over 65% were seen once. This specimen belongs to a study of control samples from healthy donors and cancer patients. CDR1 and CDR2 (germline): SGHVS, FQNEAQ. V was shortened by 0 bases and J by 4 bases, with 15 bases between the two germline ends. The CDR3 sequence is 16 residues long. The TCR comes from a man aged 60 to 69 in good health. The gene calls are TRBV7-8 and TRBJ1-2; tentative D call: TRBD1 (6 bases). Specimen: blood. The CDR3, as DNA: TGTGCCAGCAGCTTAGCGCGTAACAGGGATTTCTATGGCTACACCTTC. Its protein is CASSLARNRDFYGYTF.